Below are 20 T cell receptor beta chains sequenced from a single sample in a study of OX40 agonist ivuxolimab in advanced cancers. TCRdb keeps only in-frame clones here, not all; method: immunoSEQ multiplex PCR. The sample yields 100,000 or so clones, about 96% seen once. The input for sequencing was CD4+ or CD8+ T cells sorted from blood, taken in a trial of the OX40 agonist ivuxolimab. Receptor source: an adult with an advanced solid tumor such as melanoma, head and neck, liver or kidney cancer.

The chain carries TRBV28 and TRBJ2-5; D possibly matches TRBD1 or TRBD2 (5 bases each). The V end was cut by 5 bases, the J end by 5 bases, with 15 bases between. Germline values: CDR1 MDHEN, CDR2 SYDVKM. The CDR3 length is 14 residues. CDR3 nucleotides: TGTGCCAGCAGTCCTAGGGGTTCGGGGGAGACCCAGTACTTC. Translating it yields CASSPRGSGETQYF.

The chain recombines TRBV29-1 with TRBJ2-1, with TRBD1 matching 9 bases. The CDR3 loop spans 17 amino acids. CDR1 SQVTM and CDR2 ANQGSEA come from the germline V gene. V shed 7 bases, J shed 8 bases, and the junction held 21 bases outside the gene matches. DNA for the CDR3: TGCAGCGCTTCCGGGACAGGGTTATCCGAATTGGCCTATGAGCAGTTCTTC. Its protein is CSASGTGLSELAYEQFF.

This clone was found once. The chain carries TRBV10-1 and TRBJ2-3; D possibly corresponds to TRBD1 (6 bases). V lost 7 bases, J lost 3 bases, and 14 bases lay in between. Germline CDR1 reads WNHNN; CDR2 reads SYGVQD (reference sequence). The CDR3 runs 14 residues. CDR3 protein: CASKLRDTTDTQYF. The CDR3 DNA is TGCGCCAGCAAATTAAGGGACACTACAGATACGCAGTATTTT.

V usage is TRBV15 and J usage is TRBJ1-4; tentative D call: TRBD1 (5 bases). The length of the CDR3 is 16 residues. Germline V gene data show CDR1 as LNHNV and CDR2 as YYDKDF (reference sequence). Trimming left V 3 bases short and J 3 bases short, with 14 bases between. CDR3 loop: CATSSGVGVANEKLFF. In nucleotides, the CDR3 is TGTGCCACCAGCAGTGGGGTAGGGGTAGCTAATGAAAAACTGTTTTTT. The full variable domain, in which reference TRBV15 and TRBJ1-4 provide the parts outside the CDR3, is DAMVIQNPRYQVTQFGKPVTLSCSQTLNHNVMYWYQQKSSQAPKLLFHYYDKDFNNEADTPDNFQSRRPNTSFCFLDIRSPGLGDTAMYLCATSSGVGVANEKLFFGSGTQLSVL.

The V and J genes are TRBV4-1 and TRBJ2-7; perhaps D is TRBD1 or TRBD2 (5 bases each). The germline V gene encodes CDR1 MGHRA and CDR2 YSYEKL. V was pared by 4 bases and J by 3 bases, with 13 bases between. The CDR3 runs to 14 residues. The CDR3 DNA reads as TGCGCCAGCAGCCGGGAGACAGCTTACTACGAGCAGTACTTC. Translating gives CASSRETAYYEQYF.

The CDR3 reads CASSHSWGDHYEQYF. The CDR3 DNA reads as TGCGCCAGCAGCCATTCCTGGGGGGATCACTACGAGCAGTACTTC. The genes are TRBV4-3 and TRBJ2-5; maybe TRBD2 (6 bases). The tail of the sequence fits TRBJ2-7 better, so the J call may be wrong. The CDR3 sequence is 15 residues long. Per germline, CDR1 LGHNA and CDR2 YSLEER.

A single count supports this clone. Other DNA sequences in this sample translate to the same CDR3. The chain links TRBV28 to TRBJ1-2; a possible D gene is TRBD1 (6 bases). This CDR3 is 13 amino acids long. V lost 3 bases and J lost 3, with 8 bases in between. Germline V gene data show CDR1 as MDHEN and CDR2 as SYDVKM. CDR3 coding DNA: TGTGCCAGCAGTTTCGGGGGCGACTATGGCTACACCTTC. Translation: CASSFGGDYGYTF.

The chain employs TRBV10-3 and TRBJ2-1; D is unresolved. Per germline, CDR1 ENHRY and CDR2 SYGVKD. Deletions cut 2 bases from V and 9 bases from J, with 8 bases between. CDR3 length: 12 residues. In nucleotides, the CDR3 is TGTGCCATCAGTGAGGACCTCCTTGAGCAGTTCTTC. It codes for CAISEDLLEQFF.

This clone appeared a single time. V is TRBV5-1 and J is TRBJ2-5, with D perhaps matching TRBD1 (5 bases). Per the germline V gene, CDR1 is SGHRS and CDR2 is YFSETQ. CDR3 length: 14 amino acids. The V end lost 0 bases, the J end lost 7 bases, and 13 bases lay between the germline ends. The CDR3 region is CASSLADWGGTQYF. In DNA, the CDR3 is TGCGCCAGCAGCTTGGCCGATTGGGGCGGGACCCAGTACTTC. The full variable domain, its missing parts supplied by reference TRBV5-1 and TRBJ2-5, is KAGVTQTPRYLIKTRGQQVTLSCSPISGHRSVSWYQQTPGQGLQFLFEYFSETQRNKGNFPGRFSGRQFSNSRSEMNVSTLELGDSALYLCASSLADWGGTQYFGPGTRLLVL.

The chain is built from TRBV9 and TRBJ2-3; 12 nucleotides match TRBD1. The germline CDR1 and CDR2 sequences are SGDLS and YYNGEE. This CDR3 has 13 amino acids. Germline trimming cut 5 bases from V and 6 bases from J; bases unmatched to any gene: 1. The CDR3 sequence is CASRGTGGDTQYF. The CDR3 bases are TGTGCCAGCAGAGGGACAGGGGGCGATACGCAGTATTTT.

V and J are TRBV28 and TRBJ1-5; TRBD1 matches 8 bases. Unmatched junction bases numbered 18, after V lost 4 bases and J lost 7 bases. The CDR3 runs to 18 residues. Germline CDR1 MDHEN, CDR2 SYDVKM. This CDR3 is CASSWTGSGGDREQPQHF. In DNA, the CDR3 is TGTGCCAGCAGTTGGACAGGGAGTGGGGGGGACAGAGAGCAGCCCCAGCATTTT.

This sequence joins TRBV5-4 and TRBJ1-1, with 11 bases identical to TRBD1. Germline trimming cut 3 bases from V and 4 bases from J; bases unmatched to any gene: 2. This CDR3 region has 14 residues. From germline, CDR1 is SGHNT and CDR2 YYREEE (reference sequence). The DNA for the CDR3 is TGTGCCAGCAGCTCGGGACAGGGGGGCACTGAAGCTTTCTTT. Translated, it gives CASSSGQGGTEAFF. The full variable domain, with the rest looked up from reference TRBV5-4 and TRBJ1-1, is ETGVTQSPTHLIKTRGQQVTLRCSSQSGHNTVSWYQQALGQGPQFIFQYYREEENGRGNFPPRFSGLQFPNYSSELNVNALELDDSALYLCASSSGQGGTEAFFGQGTRLTVV.

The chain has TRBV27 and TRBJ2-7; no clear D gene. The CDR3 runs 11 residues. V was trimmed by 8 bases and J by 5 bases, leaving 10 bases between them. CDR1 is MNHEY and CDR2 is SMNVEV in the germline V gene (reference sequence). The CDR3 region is CASYLHDEQYF. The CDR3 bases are TGTGCCAGCTACCTTCACGACGAGCAGTACTTC.

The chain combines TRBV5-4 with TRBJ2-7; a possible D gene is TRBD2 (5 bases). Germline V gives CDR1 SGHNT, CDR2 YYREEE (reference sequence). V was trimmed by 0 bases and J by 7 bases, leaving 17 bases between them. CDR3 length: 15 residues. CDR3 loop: CASSLGGLPPTEQYF. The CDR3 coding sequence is TGTGCCAGCAGCTTGGGCGGACTTCCCCCTACGGAGCAGTACTTC.

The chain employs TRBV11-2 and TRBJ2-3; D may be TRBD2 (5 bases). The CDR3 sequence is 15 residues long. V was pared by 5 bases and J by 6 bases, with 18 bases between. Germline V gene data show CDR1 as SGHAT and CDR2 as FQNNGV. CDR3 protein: CASSPRTGYMDTQYF. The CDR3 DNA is TGTGCCAGCAGCCCGCGAACGGGATATATGGATACGCAGTATTTT.

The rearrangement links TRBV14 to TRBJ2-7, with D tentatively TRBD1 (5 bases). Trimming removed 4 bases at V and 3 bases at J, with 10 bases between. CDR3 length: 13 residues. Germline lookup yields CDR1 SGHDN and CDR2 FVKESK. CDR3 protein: CASSLQDFYEQYF. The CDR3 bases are TGTGCCAGCAGCCTACAGGATTTCTACGAGCAGTACTTC.

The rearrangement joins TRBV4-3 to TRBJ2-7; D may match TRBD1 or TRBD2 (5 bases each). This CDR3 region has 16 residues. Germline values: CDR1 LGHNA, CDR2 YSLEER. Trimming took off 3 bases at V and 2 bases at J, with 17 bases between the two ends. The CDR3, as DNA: TGCGCCAGCAGCCAGTCTCCCGGGACGGTGACCTACGAGCAGTACTTC. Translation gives CASSQSPGTVTYEQYF.

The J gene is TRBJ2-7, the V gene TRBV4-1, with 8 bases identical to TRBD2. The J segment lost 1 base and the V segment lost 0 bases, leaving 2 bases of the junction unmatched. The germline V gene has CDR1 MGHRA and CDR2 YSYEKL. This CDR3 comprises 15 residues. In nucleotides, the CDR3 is TGCGCCAGCAGCCAAGAACCGGGGGGGTCCTACGAGCAGTACTTC. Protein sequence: CASSQEPGGSYEQYF.

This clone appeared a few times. The CDR3 loop is CASSLRNSPLHF. The CDR3 coding sequence is TGTGCCAGCAGCTTAAGGAACTCACCCCTCCACTTT. The chain uses TRBV7-2 and TRBJ1-6; D remains ambiguous. Looked up from germline, CDR1 is SGHTA and CDR2 is FQGNSA. With 2 bases removed from V and 10 bases from J, the gap between germline ends came to 6 bases. This CDR3 is built from 12 residues. The complete variable domain, with remaining parts taken from reference TRBV7-2 and TRBJ1-6, reads GAGVSQSPSNKVTEKGKDVELRCDPISGHTALYWYRQSLGQGLEFLIYFQGNSAPDKSGLPSDRFSAERTGGSVSTLTIQRTQQEDSAVYLCASSLRNSPLHFGNGTRLTVT.

The CDR3 DNA is TGTGCCAGCAATCCAGGGGCGGAAATCCTCTATGGCTACACCTTC. Protein: CASNPGAEILYGYTF. The rearrangement links TRBV28 to TRBJ1-2, with D possibly TRBD1 on 6 matching bases. Deletions cut 7 bases from V and 4 bases from J, with 19 bases between. The V gene's germline CDR1 is MDHEN and CDR2 SYDVKM. The CDR3 spans 15 residues.